This record covers a single TCR beta chain. The data belong to a study of blood T cell repertoires in COVID-19. Method: immunoSEQ multiplex PCR; TCRdb's copy keeps in-frame clones and lacks some. The data hold 250,000 or so clones, with 83% observed a single time. Germline V gene data show CDR1 as LNHDA and CDR2 as SQIVND (reference sequence). Trimming at V came to 4 bases and at J to 0 bases, leaving 10 bases not matched to a gene. The CDR3 has 17 residues. The sample taken for sequencing was PBMCs or T cells enriched from blood (not recorded which). The chain recombines TRBV19 with TRBJ1-1; 8 positions match TRBD1. This TCR was recovered from a woman between 35 and 50 years old who had been exposed to COVID-19. The CDR3 loop is CASSTDRVGSMNTEAFF. The CDR3 DNA sequence: TGTGCCAGTAGTACGGACAGGGTCGGCAGTATGAACACTGAAGCTTTCTTT.